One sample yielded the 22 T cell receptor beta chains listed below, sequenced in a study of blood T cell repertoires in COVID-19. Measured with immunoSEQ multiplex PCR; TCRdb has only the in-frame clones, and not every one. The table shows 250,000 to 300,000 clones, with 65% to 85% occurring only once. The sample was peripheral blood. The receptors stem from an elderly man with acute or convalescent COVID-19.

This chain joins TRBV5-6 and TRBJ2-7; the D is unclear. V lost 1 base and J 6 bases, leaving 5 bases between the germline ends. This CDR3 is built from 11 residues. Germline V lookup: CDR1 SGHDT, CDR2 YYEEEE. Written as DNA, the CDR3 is TGTGCCAGCAGCTTGTACAGCGAGCAGTACTTC. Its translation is CASSLYSEQYF.

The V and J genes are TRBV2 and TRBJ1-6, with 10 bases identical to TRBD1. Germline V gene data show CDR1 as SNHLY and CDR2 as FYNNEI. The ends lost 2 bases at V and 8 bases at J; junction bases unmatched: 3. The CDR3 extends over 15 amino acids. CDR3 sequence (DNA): TGTGCCAGCAGTGAAAGGACAGGGGGGGATTCACCCCTCCACTTT. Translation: CASSERTGGDSPLHF.

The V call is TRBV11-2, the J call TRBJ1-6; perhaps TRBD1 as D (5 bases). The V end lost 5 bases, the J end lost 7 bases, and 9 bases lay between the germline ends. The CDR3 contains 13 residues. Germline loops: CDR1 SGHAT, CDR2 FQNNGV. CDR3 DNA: TGTGCCAGCAGCGTTAGGGGAAATTCACCCCTCCACTTT. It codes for CASSVRGNSPLHF.

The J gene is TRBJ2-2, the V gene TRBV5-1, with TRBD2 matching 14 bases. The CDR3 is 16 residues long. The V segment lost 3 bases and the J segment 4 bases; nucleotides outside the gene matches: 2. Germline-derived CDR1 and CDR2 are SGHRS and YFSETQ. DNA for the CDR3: TGCGCCAGCAGCTGGGGGACTAGCGGGGGCACCGGGGAGCTGTTTTTT. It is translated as CASSWGTSGGTGELFF.

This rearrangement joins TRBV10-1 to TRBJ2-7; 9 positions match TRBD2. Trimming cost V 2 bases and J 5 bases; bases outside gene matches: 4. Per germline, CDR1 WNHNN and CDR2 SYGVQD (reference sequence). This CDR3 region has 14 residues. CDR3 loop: CASSELAGRNEQYF. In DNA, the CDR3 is TGCGCCAGCAGTGAGCTAGCGGGACGGAACGAGCAGTACTTC.

The CDR3 nucleotides are TGCAGCGTGGGAGCGGGGTTTCAGCCAGATACGCAGTATTTT. Translation gives CSVGAGFQPDTQYF. The chain uses TRBV29-1 and TRBJ2-3; 7 bases are a match to TRBD2. Germline assignment: CDR1 SQVTM and CDR2 ANQGSEA. The junction had 10 bases not matched to a gene; V was cut back by 6 bases and J by 4 bases. This CDR3 is built from 14 residues.

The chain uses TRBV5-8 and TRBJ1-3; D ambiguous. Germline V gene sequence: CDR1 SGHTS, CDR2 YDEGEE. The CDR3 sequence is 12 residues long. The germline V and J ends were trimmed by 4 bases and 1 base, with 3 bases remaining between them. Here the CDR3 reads CASSLSGNTIYF. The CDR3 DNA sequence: TGTGCCAGCAGCCTTTCTGGAAACACCATATATTTT.

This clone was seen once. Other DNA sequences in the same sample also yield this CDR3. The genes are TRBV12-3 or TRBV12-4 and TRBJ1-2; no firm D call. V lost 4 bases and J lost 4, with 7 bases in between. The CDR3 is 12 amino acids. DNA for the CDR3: TGTGCCAGCAGTTCACCAGGCTATGGCTACACCTTC. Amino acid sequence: CASSSPGYGYTF.

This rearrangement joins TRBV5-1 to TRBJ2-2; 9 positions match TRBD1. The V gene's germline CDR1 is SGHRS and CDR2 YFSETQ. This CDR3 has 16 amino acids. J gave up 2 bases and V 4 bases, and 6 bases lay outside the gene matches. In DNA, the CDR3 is TGCGCCAGCAGCACCGGGACAGGGCAAAACACCGGGGAGCTGTTTTTT. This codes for CASSTGTGQNTGELFF. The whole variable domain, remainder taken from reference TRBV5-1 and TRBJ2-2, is KAGVTQTPRYLIKTRGQQVTLSCSPISGHRSVSWYQQTPGQGLQFLFEYFSETQRNKGNFPGRFSGRQFSNSRSEMNVSTLELGDSALYLCASSTGTGQNTGELFFGEGSRLTVL.

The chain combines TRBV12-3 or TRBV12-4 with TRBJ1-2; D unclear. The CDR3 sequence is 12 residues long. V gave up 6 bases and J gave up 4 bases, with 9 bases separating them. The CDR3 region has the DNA TGTGCCAGCAGAAAAGCGAGCTATGGCTACACCTTC. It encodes CASRKASYGYTF.

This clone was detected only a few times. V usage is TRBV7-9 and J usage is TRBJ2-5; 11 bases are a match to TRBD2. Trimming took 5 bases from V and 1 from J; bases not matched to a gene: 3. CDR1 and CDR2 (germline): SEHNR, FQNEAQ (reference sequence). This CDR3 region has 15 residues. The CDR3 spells CASSLSGGVQETQYF. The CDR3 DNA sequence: TGTGCCAGCAGCCTTAGCGGGGGGGTCCAAGAGACCCAGTACTTC. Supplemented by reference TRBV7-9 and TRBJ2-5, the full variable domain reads DTGVSQNPRHKITKRGQNVTFRCDPISEHNRLYWYRQTLGQGPEFLTYFQNEAQLEKSRLLSDRFSAERPKGSFSTLEIQRTEQGDSAMYLCASSLSGGVQETQYFGPGTRLLVL.

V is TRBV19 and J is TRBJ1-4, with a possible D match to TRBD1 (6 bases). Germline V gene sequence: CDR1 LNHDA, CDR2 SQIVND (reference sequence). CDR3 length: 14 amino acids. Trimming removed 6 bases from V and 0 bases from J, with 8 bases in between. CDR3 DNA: TGTGCCAGTAGGGACAGCGCAACTAATGAAAAACTGTTTTTT. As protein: CASRDSATNEKLFF.

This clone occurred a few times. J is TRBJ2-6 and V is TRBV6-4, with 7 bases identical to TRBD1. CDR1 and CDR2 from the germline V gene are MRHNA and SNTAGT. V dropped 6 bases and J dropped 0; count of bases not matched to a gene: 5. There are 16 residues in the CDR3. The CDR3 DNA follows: TGTGCCAGCAGCCGGGACAGCGTCTCTGGGGCCAACGTCCTGACTTTC. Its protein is CASSRDSVSGANVLTF.

CDR3 sequence: CASSVPLRAYYNEQFF. As DNA, the CDR3 is TGTGCCAGTAGTGTCCCTTTGAGAGCGTATTACAATGAGCAGTTCTTC. The gene calls are TRBV19 and TRBJ2-1; D unclear. This CDR3 region has 16 residues. Trimming shortened V by 5 bases and J by 4 bases, and 18 bases separated the two germline ends. Germline CDR1 is LNHDA and CDR2 is SQIVND (reference sequence).

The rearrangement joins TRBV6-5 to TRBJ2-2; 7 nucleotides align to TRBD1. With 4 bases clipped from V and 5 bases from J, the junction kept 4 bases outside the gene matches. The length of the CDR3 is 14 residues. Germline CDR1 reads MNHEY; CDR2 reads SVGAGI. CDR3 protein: CASSSYRGTGELFF. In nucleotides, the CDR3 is TGTGCCAGCAGTTCCTACAGGGGAACCGGGGAGCTGTTTTTT.

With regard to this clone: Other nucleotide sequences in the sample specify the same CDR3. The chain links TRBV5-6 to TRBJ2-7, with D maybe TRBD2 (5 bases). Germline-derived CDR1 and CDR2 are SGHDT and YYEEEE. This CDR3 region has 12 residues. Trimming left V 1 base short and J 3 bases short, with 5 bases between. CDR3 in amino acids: CASSLRGYEQYF. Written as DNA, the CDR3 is TGTGCCAGCAGCTTGCGGGGCTACGAGCAGTACTTC. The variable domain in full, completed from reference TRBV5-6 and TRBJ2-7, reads DAGVTQSPTHLIKTRGQQVTLRCSPKSGHDTVSWYQQALGQGPQFIFQYYEEEERQRGNFPDRFSGHQFPNYSSELNVNALLLGDSALYLCASSLRGYEQYFGPGTRLTVT.

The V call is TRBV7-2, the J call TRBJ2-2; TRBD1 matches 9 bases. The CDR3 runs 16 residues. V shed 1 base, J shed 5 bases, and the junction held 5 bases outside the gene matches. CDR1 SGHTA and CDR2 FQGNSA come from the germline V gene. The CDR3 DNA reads TGTGCCAGCAGCTTAGAGGGGACAGGGCGAACCGGGGAGCTGTTTTTT. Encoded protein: CASSLEGTGRTGELFF.

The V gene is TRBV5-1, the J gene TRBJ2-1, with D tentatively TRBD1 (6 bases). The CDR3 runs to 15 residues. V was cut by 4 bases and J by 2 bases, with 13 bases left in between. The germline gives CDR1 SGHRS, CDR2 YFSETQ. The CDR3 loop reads CASSAGTQTYNEQFF. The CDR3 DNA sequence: TGCGCCAGCAGCGCCGGGACACAGACCTACAATGAGCAGTTCTTC. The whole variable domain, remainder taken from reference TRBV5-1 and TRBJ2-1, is KAGVTQTPRYLIKTRGQQVTLSCSPISGHRSVSWYQQTPGQGLQFLFEYFSETQRNKGNFPGRFSGRQFSNSRSEMNVSTLELGDSALYLCASSAGTQTYNEQFFGPGTRLTVL.

CDR3 coding DNA: TGTGCCAGCAGTAGCCTGGGACAGGGCGACGAGCAGTACTTC. This translates into CASSSLGQGDEQYF. This chain links TRBV6-5 with TRBJ2-7, with 9 bases identical to TRBD1. Germline loops: CDR1 MNHEY, CDR2 SVGAGI. The CDR3 contains 14 residues. The V and J ends lost 5 bases and 5 bases, in that order; junction bases with no gene match: 7.

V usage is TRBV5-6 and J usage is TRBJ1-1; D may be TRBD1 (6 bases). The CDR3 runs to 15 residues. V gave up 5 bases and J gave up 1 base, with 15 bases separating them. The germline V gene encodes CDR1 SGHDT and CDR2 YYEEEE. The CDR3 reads CASSSPQQGNTEAFF. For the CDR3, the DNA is TGTGCCAGCAGTTCCCCTCAACAGGGGAACACTGAAGCTTTCTTT.

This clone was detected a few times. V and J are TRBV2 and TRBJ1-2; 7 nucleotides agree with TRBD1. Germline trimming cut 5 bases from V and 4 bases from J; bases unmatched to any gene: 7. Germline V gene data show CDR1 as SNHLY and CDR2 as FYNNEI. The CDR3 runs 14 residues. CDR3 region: CASSPDRAAYGYTF. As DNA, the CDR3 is TGTGCCAGCAGTCCTGACAGGGCAGCCTATGGCTACACCTTC.

The DNA of the CDR3 is TGTGCCAGCAGCCCCGCCGGGGTTAGCGGTGAGCAGTTCTTC. Residues: CASSPAGVSGEQFF. The rearrangement links TRBV13 to TRBJ2-1, with D possibly matching TRBD2 (6 bases). Germline V gene lookup returns CDR1 PRHDT and CDR2 FYEKMQ (reference sequence). This CDR3 contains 14 residues. The V end lost 5 bases, the J end lost 9 bases, and 17 bases lay between the germline ends.